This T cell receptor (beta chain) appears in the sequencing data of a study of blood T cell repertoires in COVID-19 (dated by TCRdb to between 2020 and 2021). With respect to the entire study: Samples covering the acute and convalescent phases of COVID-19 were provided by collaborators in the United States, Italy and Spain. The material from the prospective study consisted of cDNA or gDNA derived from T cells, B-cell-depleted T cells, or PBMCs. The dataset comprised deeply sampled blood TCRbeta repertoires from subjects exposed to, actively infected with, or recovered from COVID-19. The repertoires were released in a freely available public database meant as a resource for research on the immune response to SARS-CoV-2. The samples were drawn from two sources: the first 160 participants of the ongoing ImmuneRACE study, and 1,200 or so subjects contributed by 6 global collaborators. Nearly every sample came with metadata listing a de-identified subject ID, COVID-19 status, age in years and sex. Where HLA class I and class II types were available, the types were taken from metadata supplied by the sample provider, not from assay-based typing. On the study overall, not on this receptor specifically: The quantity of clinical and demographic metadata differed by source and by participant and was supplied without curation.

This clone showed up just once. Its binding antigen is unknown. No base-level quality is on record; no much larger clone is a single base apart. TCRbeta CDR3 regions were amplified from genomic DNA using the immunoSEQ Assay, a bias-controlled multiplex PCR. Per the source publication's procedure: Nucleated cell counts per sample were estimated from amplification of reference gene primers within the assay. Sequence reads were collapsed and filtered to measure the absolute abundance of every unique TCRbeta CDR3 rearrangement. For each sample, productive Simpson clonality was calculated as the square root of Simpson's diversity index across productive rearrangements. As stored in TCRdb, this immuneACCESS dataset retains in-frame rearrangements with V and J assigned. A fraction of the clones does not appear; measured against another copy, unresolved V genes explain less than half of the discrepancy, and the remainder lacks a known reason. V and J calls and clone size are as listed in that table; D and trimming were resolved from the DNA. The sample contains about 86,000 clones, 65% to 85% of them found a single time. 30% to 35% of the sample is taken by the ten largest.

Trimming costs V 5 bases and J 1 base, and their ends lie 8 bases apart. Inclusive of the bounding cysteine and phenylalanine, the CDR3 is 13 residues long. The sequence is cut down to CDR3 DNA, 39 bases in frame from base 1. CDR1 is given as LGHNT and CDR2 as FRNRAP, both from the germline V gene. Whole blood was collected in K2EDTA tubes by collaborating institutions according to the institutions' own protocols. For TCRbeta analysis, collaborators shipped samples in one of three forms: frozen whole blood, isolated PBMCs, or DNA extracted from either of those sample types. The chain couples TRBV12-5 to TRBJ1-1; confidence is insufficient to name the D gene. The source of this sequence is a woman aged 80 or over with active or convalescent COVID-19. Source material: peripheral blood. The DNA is TGTGCTAGTGGTCTCGGTGGGAACACTGAAGCTTTCTTT. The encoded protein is CASGLGGNTEAFF.